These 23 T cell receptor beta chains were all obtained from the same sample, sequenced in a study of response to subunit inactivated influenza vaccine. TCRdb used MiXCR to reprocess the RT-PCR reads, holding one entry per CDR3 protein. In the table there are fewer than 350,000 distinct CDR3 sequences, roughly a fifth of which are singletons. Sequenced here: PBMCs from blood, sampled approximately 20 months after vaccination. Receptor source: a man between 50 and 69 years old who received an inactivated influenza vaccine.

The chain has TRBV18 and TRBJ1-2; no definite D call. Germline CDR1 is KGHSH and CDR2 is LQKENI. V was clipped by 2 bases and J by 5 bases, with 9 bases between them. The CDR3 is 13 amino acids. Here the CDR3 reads CASSPSGDYGYTF. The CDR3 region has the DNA TGTGCCAGCTCACCATCGGGTGATTATGGCTACACCTTC. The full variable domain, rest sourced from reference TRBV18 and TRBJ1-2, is NAGVMQNPRHLVRRRGQEARLRCSPMKGHSHVYWYRQLPEEGLKFMVYLQKENIIDESGMPKERFSAEFPKEGPSILRIQQVVRGDSAAYFCASSPSGDYGYTFGSGTRLTVV.

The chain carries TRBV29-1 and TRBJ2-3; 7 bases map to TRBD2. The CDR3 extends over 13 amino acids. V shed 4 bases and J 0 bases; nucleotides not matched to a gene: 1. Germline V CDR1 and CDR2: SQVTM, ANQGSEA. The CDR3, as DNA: TGCAGCGTTGGACTAGCTAGCACAGATACGCAGTATTTT. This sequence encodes CSVGLASTDTQYF.

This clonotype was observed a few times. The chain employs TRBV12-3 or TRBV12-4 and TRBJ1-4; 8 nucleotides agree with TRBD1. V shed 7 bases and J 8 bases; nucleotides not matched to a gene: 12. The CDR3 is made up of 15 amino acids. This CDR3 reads CASIETGTGGEKLFF. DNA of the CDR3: TGTGCCAGCATCGAGACCGGGACAGGAGGGGAAAAACTGTTTTTT.

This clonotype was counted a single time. CDR3 sequence (DNA): TGTGCCAGTAACCAGCTCAAGGGACTATTCGGAGAGACCCAGTACTTC. Protein sequence: CASNQLKGLFGETQYF. V gene TRBV19 combines with J gene TRBJ2-5, with TRBD2 identical over 7 bases. The junction had 15 bases not matched to a gene; V was cut back by 7 bases and J by 4 bases. The germline V gene has CDR1 LNHDA and CDR2 SQIVND (reference sequence). The CDR3 is made up of 16 amino acids.

In DNA, the CDR3 is TGTGCCAGCAGTGCAGGGGCCCCCTTTGACATTCAGTACTTC. The encoded protein is CASSAGAPFDIQYF. V gene TRBV2 combines with J gene TRBJ2-4, with a possible D match to TRBD1 (6 bases). The CDR3 is 14 amino acids. Germline V gives CDR1 SNHLY, CDR2 FYNNEI. The V gene lost 4 bases and the J gene lost 8 bases, with 15 bases spanning the gap.

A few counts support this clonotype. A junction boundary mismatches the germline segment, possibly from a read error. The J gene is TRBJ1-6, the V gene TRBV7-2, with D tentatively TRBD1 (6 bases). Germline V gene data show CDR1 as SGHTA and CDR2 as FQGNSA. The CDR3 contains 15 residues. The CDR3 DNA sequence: TGTGCCACCAGCTTAGTAGCGCAGGGGAGAGCACCCCTCCACTTT. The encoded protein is CATSLVAQGRAPLHF. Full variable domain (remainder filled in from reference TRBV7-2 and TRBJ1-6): GAGVSQSPSNKVTEKGKDVELRCDPISGHTALYWYRQSLGQGLEFLIYFQGNSAPDKSGLPSDRFSAERTGGSVSTLTIQRTQQEDSAVYLCATSLVAQGRAPLHFGNGTRLTVT.

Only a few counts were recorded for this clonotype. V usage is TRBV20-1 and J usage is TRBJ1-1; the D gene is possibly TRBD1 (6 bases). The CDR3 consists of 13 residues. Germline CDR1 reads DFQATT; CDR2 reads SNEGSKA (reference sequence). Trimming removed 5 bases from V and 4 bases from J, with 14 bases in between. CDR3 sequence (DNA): TGCAGTGCTCGCAACAGGGTGAGCACTGAAGCTTTCTTT. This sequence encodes CSARNRVSTEAFF.

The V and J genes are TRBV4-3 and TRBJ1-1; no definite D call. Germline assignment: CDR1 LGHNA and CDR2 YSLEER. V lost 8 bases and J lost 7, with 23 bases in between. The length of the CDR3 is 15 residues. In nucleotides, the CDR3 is TGCGCCAGCGCAACACAAATGAATCTTAGGCATGAAGCTTTCTTT. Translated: CASATQMNLRHEAFF.

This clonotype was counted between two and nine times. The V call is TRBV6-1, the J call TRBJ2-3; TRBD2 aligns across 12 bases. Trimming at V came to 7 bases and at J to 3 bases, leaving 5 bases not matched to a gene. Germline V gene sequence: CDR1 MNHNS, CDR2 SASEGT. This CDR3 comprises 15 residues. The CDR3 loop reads CASKTGLAGTDTQYF. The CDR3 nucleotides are TGTGCCAGCAAAACGGGACTAGCGGGTACAGATACGCAGTATTTT.

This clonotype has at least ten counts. CDR3 sequence: CSVGGHSNQPQHF. The CDR3 DNA reads TGCAGCGTTGGGGGGCATAGCAATCAGCCCCAGCATTTT. J is TRBJ1-5 and V is TRBV29-1, with D possibly TRBD1 on 6 matching bases. CDR1 is SQVTM, CDR2 ANQGSEA, per germline. V shed 4 bases and J shed 0 bases, with 7 bases lying between them. The CDR3 contains 13 residues.

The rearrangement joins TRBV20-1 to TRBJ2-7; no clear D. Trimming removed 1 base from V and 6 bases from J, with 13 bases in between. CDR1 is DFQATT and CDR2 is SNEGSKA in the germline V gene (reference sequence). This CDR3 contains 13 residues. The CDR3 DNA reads TGCAGTGCTAGAGCTTCACTACGGGCCGAGCAGTACTTC. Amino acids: CSARASLRAEQYF.

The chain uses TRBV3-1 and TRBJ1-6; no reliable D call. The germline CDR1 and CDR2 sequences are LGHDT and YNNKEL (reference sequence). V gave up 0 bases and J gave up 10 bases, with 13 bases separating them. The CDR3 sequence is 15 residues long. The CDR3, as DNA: TGTGCCAGCAGCCAAGATTTTTGGGGTGGGTCACCCCTCCACTTT. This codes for CASSQDFWGGSPLHF.

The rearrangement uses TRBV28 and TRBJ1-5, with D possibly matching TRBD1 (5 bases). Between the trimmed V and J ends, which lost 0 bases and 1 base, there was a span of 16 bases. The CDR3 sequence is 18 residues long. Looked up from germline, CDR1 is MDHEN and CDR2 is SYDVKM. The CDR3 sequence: CASSLWSYLRDSNQPQHF. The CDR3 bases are TGTGCCAGCAGTTTATGGTCCTACCTCCGGGACAGCAATCAGCCCCAGCATTTT.

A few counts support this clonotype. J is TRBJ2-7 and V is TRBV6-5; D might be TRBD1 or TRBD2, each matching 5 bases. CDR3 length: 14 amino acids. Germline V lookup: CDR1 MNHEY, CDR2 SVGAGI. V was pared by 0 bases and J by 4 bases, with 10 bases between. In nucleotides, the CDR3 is TGTGCCAGCAGTTACTCGCCCGAGGGGTACGAGCAGTACTTC. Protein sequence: CASSYSPEGYEQYF.

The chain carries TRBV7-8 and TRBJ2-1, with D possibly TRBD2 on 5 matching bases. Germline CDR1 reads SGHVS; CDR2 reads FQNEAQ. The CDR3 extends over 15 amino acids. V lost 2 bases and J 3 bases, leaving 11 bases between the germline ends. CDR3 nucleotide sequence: TGTGCCAGCAGCTTAAATCTAGCTTTCTACAATGAGCAGTTCTTC. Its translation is CASSLNLAFYNEQFF.

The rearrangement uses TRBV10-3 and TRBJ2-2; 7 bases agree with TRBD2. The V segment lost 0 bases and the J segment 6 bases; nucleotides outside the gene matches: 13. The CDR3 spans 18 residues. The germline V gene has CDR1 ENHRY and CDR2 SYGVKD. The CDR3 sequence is CAISESPSGRGYPGELFF. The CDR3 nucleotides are TGTGCCATCAGTGAGTCCCCTAGCGGAAGAGGGTACCCCGGGGAGCTGTTTTTT.

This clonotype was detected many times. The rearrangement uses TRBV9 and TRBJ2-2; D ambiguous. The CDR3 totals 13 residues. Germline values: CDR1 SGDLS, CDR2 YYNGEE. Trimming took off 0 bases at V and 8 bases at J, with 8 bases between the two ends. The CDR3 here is CASSVELSGELFF. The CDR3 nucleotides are TGTGCCAGCAGCGTAGAACTGTCAGGGGAGCTGTTTTTT.

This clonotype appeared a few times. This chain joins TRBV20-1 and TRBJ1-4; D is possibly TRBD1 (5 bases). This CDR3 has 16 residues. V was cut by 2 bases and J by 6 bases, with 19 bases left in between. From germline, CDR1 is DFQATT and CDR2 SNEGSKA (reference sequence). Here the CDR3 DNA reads TGCAGTGCTAGACGCCCTACAGGACATGGGGATGAAAAACTGTTTTTT. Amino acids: CSARRPTGHGDEKLFF.

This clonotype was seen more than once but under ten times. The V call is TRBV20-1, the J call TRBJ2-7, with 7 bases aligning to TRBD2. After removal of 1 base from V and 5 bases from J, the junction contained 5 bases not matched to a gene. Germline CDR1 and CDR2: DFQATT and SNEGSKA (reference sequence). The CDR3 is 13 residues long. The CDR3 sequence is CSARVTSPHEQYF. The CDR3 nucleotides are TGCAGTGCTAGAGTGACTAGCCCCCACGAGCAGTACTTC.

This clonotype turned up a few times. The CDR3 sequence: CASSPHPGGEQFF. CDR3 DNA: TGTGCCAGCTCACCACACCCCGGCGGGGAGCAGTTCTTC. V usage is TRBV18 and J usage is TRBJ2-1, with D possibly TRBD2 on 5 matching bases. The V end lost 1 base, the J end lost 10 bases, and 11 bases lay between the germline ends. CDR1 and CDR2 (germline): KGHSH, LQKENI. This CDR3 contains 13 residues.

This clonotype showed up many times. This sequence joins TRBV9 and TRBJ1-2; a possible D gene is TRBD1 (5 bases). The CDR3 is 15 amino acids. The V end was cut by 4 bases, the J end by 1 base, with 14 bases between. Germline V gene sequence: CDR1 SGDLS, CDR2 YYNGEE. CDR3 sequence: CASSPGQGYNYGYTF. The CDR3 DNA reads TGTGCCAGCAGCCCCGGCCAGGGCTATAACTATGGCTACACCTTC.

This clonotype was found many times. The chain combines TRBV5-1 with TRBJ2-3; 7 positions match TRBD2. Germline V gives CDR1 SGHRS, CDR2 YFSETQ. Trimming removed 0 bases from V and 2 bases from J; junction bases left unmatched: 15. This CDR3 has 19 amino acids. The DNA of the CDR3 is TGCGCCAGCAGCTTGGACATTACCTGGGCTAGCGGAAACACAGATACGCAGTATTTT. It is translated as CASSLDITWASGNTDTQYF.

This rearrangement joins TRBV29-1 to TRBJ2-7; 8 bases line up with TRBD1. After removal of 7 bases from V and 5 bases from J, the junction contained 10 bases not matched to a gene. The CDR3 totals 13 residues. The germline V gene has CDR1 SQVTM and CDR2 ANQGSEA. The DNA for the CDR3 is TGCAGCGCAGGACAGGGCAGAAGCGACGAGCAGTACTTC. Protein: CSAGQGRSDEQYF.